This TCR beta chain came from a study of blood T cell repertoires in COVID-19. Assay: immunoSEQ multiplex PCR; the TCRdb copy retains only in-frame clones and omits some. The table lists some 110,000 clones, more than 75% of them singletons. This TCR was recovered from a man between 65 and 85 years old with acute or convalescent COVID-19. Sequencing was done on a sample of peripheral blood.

CDR3 DNA sequence: TGTGCCAGCAGCCAGGGCCAAGGACAGGCGAATGAAAAACTGTTTTTT. Translating it yields CASSQGQGQANEKLFF. J is TRBJ1-4 and V is TRBV5-4; 7 nucleotides line up with TRBD1. This CDR3 spans 16 amino acids. After removal of 4 bases from V and 5 bases from J, the junction contained 11 bases not matched to a gene. Germline lookup yields CDR1 SGHNT and CDR2 YYREEE (reference sequence).